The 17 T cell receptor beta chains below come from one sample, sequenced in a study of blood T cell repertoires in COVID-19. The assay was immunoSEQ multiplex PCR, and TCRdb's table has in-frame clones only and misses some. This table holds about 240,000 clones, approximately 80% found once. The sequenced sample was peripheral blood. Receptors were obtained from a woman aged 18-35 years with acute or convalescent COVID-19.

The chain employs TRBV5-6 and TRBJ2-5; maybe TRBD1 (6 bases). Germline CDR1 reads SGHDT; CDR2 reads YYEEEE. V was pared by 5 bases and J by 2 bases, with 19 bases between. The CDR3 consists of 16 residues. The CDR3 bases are TGTGCCAGCAGGGTTGGACAGCGTGTCGTTCAAGAGACCCAGTACTTC. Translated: CASRVGQRVVQETQYF.

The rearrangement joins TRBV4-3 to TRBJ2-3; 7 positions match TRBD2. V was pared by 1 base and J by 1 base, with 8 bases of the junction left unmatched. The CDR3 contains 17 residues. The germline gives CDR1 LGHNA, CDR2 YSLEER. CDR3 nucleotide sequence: TGCGCCAGCAGCCAAGGGTTAGCTCGGGGGGGCACAGATACGCAGTATTTT. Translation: CASSQGLARGGTDTQYF.

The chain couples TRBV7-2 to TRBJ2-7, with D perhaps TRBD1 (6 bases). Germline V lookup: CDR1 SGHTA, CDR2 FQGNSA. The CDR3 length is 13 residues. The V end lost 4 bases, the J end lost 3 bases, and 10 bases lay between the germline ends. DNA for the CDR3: TGTGCCAGCAGCTCTTGGACAGACTACGAGCAGTACTTC. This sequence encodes CASSSWTDYEQYF.

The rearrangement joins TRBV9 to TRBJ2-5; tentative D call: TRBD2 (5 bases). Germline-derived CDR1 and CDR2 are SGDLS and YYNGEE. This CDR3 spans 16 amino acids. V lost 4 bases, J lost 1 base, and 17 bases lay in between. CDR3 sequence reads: CASSPRNGVGQETQYF. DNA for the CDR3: TGTGCCAGCAGCCCGCGAAACGGGGTGGGCCAAGAGACCCAGTACTTC.

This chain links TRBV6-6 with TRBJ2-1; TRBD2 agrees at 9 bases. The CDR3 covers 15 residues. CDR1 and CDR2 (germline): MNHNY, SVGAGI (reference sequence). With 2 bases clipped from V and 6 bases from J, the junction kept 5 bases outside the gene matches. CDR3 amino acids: CASSYIGGRANEQFF. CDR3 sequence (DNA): TGTGCCAGCAGTTACATCGGCGGGAGGGCCAATGAGCAGTTCTTC.

This CDR3 reads CAIEQEGDGNTEAFF. DNA for the CDR3: TGTGCCATCGAGCAAGAGGGGGATGGGAACACTGAAGCTTTCTTT. This chain uses TRBV10-3 with TRBJ1-1; D may be TRBD1 (6 bases). Germline V gene lookup returns CDR1 ENHRY and CDR2 SYGVKD. V was shortened by 8 bases and J by 1 base, with 17 bases between the two germline ends. This CDR3 has 15 residues.

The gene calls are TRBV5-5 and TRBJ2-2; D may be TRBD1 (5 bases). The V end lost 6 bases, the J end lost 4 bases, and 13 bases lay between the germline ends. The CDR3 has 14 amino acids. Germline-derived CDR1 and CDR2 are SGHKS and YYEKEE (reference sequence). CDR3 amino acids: CASTAPQGTGELFF. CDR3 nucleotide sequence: TGTGCCAGCACCGCCCCCCAGGGCACCGGGGAGCTGTTTTTT.

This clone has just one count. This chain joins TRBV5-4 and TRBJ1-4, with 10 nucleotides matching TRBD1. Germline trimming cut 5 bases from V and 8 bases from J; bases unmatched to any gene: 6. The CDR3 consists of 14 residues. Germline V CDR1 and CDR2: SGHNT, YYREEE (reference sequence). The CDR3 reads CASSRQGALEKLFF. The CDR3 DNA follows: TGTGCCAGCAGTAGACAGGGGGCGCTGGAAAAACTGTTTTTT.

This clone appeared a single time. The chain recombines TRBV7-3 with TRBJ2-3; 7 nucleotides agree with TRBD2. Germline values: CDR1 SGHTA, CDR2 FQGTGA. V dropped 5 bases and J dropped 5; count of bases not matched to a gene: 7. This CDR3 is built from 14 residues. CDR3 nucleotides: TGTGCCAGCAGCCCCCCCGCTAGCGGAGATACGCAGTATTTT. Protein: CASSPPASGDTQYF.

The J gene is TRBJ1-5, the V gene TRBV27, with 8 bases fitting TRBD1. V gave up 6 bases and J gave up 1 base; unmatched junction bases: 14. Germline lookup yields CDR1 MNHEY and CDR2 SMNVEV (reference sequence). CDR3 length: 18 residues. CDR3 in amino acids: CASSPSADRGPSNQPQHF. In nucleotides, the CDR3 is TGTGCCAGCAGCCCATCGGCAGACAGGGGACCAAGCAATCAGCCCCAGCATTTT.

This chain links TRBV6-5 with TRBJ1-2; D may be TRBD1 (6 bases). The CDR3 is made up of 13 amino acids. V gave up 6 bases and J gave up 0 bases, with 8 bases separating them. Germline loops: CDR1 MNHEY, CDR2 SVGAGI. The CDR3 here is CASRGTSNYGYTF. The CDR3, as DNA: TGTGCCAGCAGAGGGACATCTAACTATGGCTACACCTTC.

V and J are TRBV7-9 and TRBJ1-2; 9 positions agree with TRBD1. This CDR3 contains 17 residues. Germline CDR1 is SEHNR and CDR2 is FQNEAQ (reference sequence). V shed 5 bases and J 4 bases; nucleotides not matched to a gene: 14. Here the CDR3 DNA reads TGTGCCAGCAGCCAAGGGGACAGGGACCCAAGGGGCTATGGCTACACCTTC. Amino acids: CASSQGDRDPRGYGYTF.

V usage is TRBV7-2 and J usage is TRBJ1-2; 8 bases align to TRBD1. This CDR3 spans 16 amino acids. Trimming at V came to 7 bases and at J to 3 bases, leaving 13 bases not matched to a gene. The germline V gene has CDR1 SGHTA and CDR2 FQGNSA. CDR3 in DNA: TGTGCCAGCACCCCGCGATTAGGACAGGGTGACTATGGCTACACCTTC. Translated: CASTPRLGQGDYGYTF.

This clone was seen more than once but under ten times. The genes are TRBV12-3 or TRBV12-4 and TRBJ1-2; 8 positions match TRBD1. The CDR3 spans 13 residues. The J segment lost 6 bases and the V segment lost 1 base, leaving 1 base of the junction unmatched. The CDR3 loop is CASSLGTGNGYTF. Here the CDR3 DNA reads TGTGCCAGCAGTTTAGGGACAGGGAATGGCTACACCTTC.

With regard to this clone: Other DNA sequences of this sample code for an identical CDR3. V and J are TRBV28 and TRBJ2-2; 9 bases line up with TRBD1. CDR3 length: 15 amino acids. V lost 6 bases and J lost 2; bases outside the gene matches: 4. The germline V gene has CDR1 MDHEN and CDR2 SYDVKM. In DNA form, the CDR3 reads TGTGCCAGCAGCCCGGGACAGGGTAACACCGGGGAGCTGTTTTTT. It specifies CASSPGQGNTGELFF.

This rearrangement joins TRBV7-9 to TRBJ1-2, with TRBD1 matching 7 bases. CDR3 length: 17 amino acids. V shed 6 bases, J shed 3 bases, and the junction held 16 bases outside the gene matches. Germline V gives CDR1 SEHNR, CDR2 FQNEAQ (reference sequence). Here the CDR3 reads CASRDLREQGTYYGYTF. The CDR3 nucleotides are TGTGCCAGCAGAGACTTGAGGGAACAGGGGACGTACTATGGCTACACCTTC.

The DNA for the CDR3 is TGCAGTGCTAGTCTCACTAGCGGGCCTATAGCCTACGAGCAGTACTTC. This sequence encodes CSASLTSGPIAYEQYF. This chain links TRBV20-1 with TRBJ2-7, with 9 bases lining up with TRBD2. The germline V gene has CDR1 DFQATT and CDR2 SNEGSKA (reference sequence). J gave up 2 bases and V 3 bases, and 11 bases lay outside the gene matches. The CDR3 is 16 amino acids.